A selection of T cell receptor beta chains follows, all from one sample in a study of shared clonotypes between healthy human individuals. Data came from immunoSEQ multiplex PCR; TCRdb stores just in-frame clones and leaves some out. There are 1,400,000 or so clones in the sample; roughly 98.5% occur only once, and about 0.4% lies in the top ten. Specimen: naive CD4+ T cells sorted from blood. The receptors shown here come from a man aged 30 to 45 in good health. Both conserved end residues are part of each CDR3. Each record gives: V gene, clone size, J gene, CDR3 length, D gene, CDR3 DNA, CDR3 protein. D genes are given only for firm matches. Clone size is given for some rows only: seen once, a few or many times, or a class if the clone is expanded.

TRBV27	-	TRBJ2-3	15	TRBD2	TGTGCCAGCAGAGAAGCGGGAGCCCCCCCAGATACGCAGTATTTT	CASREAGAPPDTQYF
TRBV19	-	TRBJ2-3	14	-	TGTGCCAGTAGTATACCAGGGATCACAGATACGCAGTATTTT	CASSIPGITDTQYF
TRBV28	-	TRBJ2-7	15	-	TGTGCCAGCAGTGGACTGGGACGGAACTCCTACGAGCAGTACTTC	CASSGLGRNSYEQYF
TRBV10-3	-	TRBJ2-7	14	-	TGTGCCATCAGTGAGCAGGACGGAGATTACGAGCAGTACTTC	CAISEQDGDYEQYF
TRBV28	-	TRBJ2-7	14	-	TGTGCCAGCGATGGCCCAGCCAAACCCTACGAGCAGTACTTC	CASDGPAKPYEQYF
TRBV11-2	-	TRBJ1-2	15	-	TGTGCCAGCACTCGTATCCGGGGGGCCAACTATGGCTACACCTTC	CASTRIRGANYGYTF
TRBV18	-	TRBJ2-2	16	TRBD2	TGTGCCAGCTCACCAAGGCTAGCGGGAGCTTCCGGGGAGCTGTTTTTT	CASSPRLAGASGELFF
TRBV6-1	-	TRBJ1-4	14	-	TGTGCCAGCAGTGGGACAGTCGATAATGAAAAACTGTTTTTT	CASSGTVDNEKLFF
TRBV9	-	TRBJ2-3	14	-	TGTGCCAGCAGCCTACAGGGTACGGAAGATACGCAGTATTTT	CASSLQGTEDTQYF
TRBV15	-	TRBJ2-3	16	TRBD2	TGTGCCACCAGCAACCTGACTAGCGTCCACACAGATACGCAGTATTTT	CATSNLTSVHTDTQYF
TRBV18	-	TRBJ2-7	17	TRBD2	TGTGCCAGCTCACGCGTTGGACTAGCGGGAGGGCCACACGAGCAGTACTTC	CASSRVGLAGGPHEQYF
TRBV7-2	-	TRBJ2-4	13	-	TGTGCCAGCAGCTTACAACAGGGAAGCATTCAGTACTTC	CASSLQQGSIQYF
TRBV9	once	TRBJ2-3	15	-	TGTGCCAGCAGCGTAGTAGGCGGGGGCACAGATACGCAGTATTTT	CASSVVGGGTDTQYF
TRBV7-9	-	TRBJ1-5	14	TRBD1	TGTGCCAGCAGCTTAGGGACAGGTAATCAGCCCCAGCATTTT	CASSLGTGNQPQHF
TRBV7-2	-	TRBJ1-1	14	TRBD1	TGTGCCAGCAGCAAAGACAGGGCTGGGGTCGAAGCTTTCTTT	CASSKDRAGVEAFF
TRBV30	-	TRBJ1-3	16	-	TGTGCCTGGATTCACCCTCGGACAAGCTCTGGAAACACCATATATTTT	CAWIHPRTSSGNTIYF
TRBV10-2	-	TRBJ2-7	11	-	TGCGCCAGCAGTGAGGGATACGAGCAGTACTTC	CASSEGYEQYF
TRBV5-1	-	TRBJ2-1	13	-	TGCGCCAGCAGCATACTAGTCTTCGGTGAGCAGTTCTTC	CASSILVFGEQFF
TRBV14	-	TRBJ1-4	15	-	TGTGCCAGCAGCCGGTCAGGGAGGACGGCTGAAAAACTGTTTTTT	CASSRSGRTAEKLFF
TRBV27	once	TRBJ2-3	15	-	TGTGCCAGCAGTTTCACCGGGAGAGGAATTGATACGCAGTATTTT	CASSFTGRGIDTQYF
TRBV27	-	TRBJ2-1	13	-	TGTGCCAGCAGTTCGCATAATAGGAATGAGCAGTTCTTC	CASSSHNRNEQFF
TRBV7-9	-	TRBJ2-7	14	TRBD2	TGTGCCAGCAGCCTTAGCGGGTACTCCTACGAGCAGTACTTC	CASSLSGYSYEQYF
TRBV28	-	TRBJ1-5	12	-	TGTGCCAGCAGCCCCCCTAATCAGCCCCAGCATTTT	CASSPPNQPQHF
TRBV28	-	TRBJ2-1	12	-	TGTGCCAGCACCAGCTTCCCCCATGAGCAGTTCTTC	CASTSFPHEQFF
TRBV6-1	-	TRBJ1-1	15	-	TGTGCCAGCAGTGACGCGGGACGGCTGAACACTGAAGCTTTCTTT	CASSDAGRLNTEAFF
TRBV2	-	TRBJ2-6	18	TRBD2	TGTGCCAGCAGTCTTACCGGGACTAGCGCCTCTGGGGCCAACGTCCTGACTTTC	CASSLTGTSASGANVLTF
TRBV29-1	-	TRBJ2-7	13	TRBD1	TGCAGCGGAGTGGGACAGGGCTCCTACGAGCAGTACTTC	CSGVGQGSYEQYF
TRBV11-3	-	TRBJ2-5	15	-	TGTGCCAGCAGCCTCAAGGGCACAAGGTCGGAGACCCAGTACTTC	CASSLKGTRSETQYF
TRBV5-1	once	TRBJ1-1	12	TRBD1	TGCGCCAGCAGCTCCCAGGGACAGGGTGCTTTCTTT	CASSSQGQGAFF
TRBV7-2	-	TRBJ2-3	12	-	TGTGCCAGCAGCTTAGATCTGAGAACGCAGTATTTT	CASSLDLRTQYF
TRBV28	-	TRBJ2-3	20	TRBD2	TGTGCCAGCAGTTCAGAACTAGCGGGAGGGCCACCTGAGAGCACAGATACGCAGTATTTT	CASSSELAGGPPESTDTQYF
TRBV4-1	-	TRBJ2-5	17	TRBD2	TGCGCCAGCAGCCAACCCTACGGACTAGCGGGAGAAGAGACCCAGTACTTC	CASSQPYGLAGEETQYF
TRBV28	-	TRBJ1-2	13	-	TGTGCCAGCAGTTTTAGGGCAGACTATGGCTACACCTTC	CASSFRADYGYTF
TRBV7-9	-	TRBJ2-1	14	TRBD2	TGTGCCATGGGGACTAGCGGGAGCCCCAATGAGCAGTTCTTC	CAMGTSGSPNEQFF
TRBV30	once	TRBJ2-7	15	-	TGTGCCTGGAGTGCAGGACTTCCTCCTCCCTACGAGCAGTACTTC	CAWSAGLPPPYEQYF
TRBV18	-	TRBJ1-5	13	-	TGTGCCAGCTCACCGACTGGGAATCAGCCCCAGCATTTT	CASSPTGNQPQHF
TRBV7-7	once	TRBJ2-2	17	TRBD2	TGTGCCAGCAGCCTCAACACCTTAGCGGGAGGGGCCGGGGAGCTGTTTTTT	CASSLNTLAGGAGELFF
TRBV29-1	once	TRBJ2-5	14	TRBD2	TGCAGCGTCGCCTTAGCGGGGAAGGGAGAGACCCAGTACTTC	CSVALAGKGETQYF
TRBV19	once	TRBJ1-4	13	-	TGTGCCAGTAGTGGGCCGCGGGGGGAAAAACTGTTTTTT	CASSGPRGEKLFF
TRBV7-9	-	TRBJ1-2	13	TRBD1	TGTGCCAGCAGCGCCACAGGGGCTTCTGGCTACACCTTC	CASSATGASGYTF
TRBV27	-	TRBJ2-1	14	TRBD2	TGTGCCAGCAGTTTATTCCCCACTAGCGGGAGTTTGTTCTTC	CASSLFPTSGSLFF
TRBV5-4	-	TRBJ2-2	15	-	TGTGCCAGCAGCTTGGGCGCCCCGAACACCGGGGAGCTGTTTTTT	CASSLGAPNTGELFF
TRBV19	-	TRBJ1-5	17	TRBD1	TGTGCCAGTATTGGGACAGGGACCACATATAGCAATCAGCCCCAGCATTTT	CASIGTGTTYSNQPQHF
TRBV9	-	TRBJ2-3	17	TRBD2	TGTGCCAGCAGCTCCTTAATCCTAGCGGGCCGCACAGATACGCAGTATTTT	CASSSLILAGRTDTQYF
TRBV7-7	-	TRBJ1-5	16	TRBD1	TGTGCCAGCAGCCCCCCCGGGACAGGGGCCAATCAGCCCCAGCATTTT	CASSPPGTGANQPQHF
TRBV6-5	-	TRBJ2-2	13	TRBD1	TGTGCCAGCAGAGGACAGGGGGGCCGGGAGCTGTTTTTT	CASRGQGGRELFF